These 23 T cell receptor beta chains originate from one sample sequenced in a study of technical replicates of blood from several donors. TCRdb's copy holds only in-frame clones and misses some; the assay was immunoSEQ multiplex PCR. Of 55,000 to 85,000 clones in the sample, approximately 96% are singletons; the top ten hold 0.2% to 0.25%. The specimen was T cells isolated from PBMCs. The source of these receptors is a human donor in good health.

V gene TRBV4-1 combines with J gene TRBJ2-3; TRBD2 is a possible D gene (6 bases). V gave up 2 bases and J gave up 0 bases, with 12 bases separating them. The CDR3 is 16 amino acids. In germline, CDR1 is MGHRA, CDR2 YSYEKL. The CDR3 region is CASSQPGDPSTDTQYF. In nucleotides, the CDR3 is TGCGCCAGCAGCCAACCGGGGGATCCTAGCACAGATACGCAGTATTTT.

V gene TRBV29-1 combines with J gene TRBJ2-7; TRBD1 matches 7 bases. Losses at the gene ends were 4 bases for V and 5 bases for J; bases not matched to a gene: 14. In germline, CDR1 is SQVTM, CDR2 ANQGSEA. CDR3 length: 15 amino acids. DNA for the CDR3: TGCAGCGTTGTTGCCCTGGTGACAGGGCGGCACGAGCAGTACTTC. Residues: CSVVALVTGRHEQYF.

The chain recombines TRBV11-2 with TRBJ1-4, with 7 bases lining up with TRBD1. V was clipped by 3 bases and J by 5 bases; unmatched bases: 12. This CDR3 has 17 residues. Looked up from germline, CDR1 is SGHAT and CDR2 is FQNNGV. DNA for the CDR3: TGTGCCAGCAGCTTTAGTGAGGGGGCCAAAGCCAATGAAAAACTGTTTTTT. Its translation: CASSFSEGAKANEKLFF.

The chain recombines TRBV6-5 with TRBJ1-2, with TRBD1 identical over 9 bases. V shed 11 bases and J 6 bases; nucleotides not matched to a gene: 10. This CDR3 comprises 13 residues. Germline assignment: CDR1 MNHEY and CDR2 SVGAGI. CDR3 sequence: CALRDREGNGYTF. CDR3 in DNA: TGTGCCTTAAGGGACAGGGAAGGGAATGGCTACACCTTC.

The chain recombines TRBV30 with TRBJ1-2; 8 nucleotides align to TRBD1. Germline V gene data show CDR1 as GTSNPN and CDR2 as SVGIG (reference sequence). The CDR3 consists of 15 residues. V lost 0 bases and J lost 7; bases outside the gene matches: 10. The CDR3 region is CAWSVLSGGFGGYTF. For the CDR3, the DNA is TGTGCCTGGAGTGTACTTTCAGGGGGCTTTGGTGGCTACACCTTC. Looking up the rest from reference TRBV30 and TRBJ1-2 gives the full variable domain: SQTIHQWPATLVQPVGSPLSLECTVEGTSNPNLYWYRQAAGRGLQLLFYSVGIGQISSEVPQNLSASRPQDRQFILSSKKLLLSDSGFYLCAWSVLSGGFGGYTFGSGTRLTVV.

This chain joins TRBV28 and TRBJ2-1; the D is unclear. Germline CDR1 reads MDHEN; CDR2 reads SYDVKM. CDR3 size: 13 residues. Trimming pared 1 base from V and 2 bases from J, leaving 3 bases between. The CDR3 coding sequence is TGTGCCAGCAGTTTATTAACCTACAATGAGCAGTTCTTC. Encoded protein: CASSLLTYNEQFF.

This clone appeared a single time. CDR3 sequence (DNA): TGCGCCAGCAGTGAATCGGGACAATGGGACGAGCAGTACTTC. Amino acids: CASSESGQWDEQYF. The chain employs TRBV10-1 and TRBJ2-7, with D perhaps TRBD1 (6 bases). Germline CDR1 and CDR2: WNHNN and SYGVQD (reference sequence). The germline V and J ends were trimmed by 3 bases and 5 bases, with 14 bases remaining between them. The CDR3 totals 14 residues.

CDR3: CASGLGQTETQYF. The CDR3 DNA reads TGTGCTAGTGGTCTAGGACAGACTGAGACCCAGTACTTC. The chain links TRBV12-5 to TRBJ2-5; possibly TRBD1 for D (6 bases). This CDR3 is built from 13 residues. Trimming pared 5 bases from V and 5 bases from J, leaving 12 bases between. From germline, CDR1 is LGHNT and CDR2 FRNRAP.

The chain employs TRBV27 and TRBJ2-6; a possible D gene is TRBD1 (6 bases). V lost 6 bases and J lost 0, with 21 bases in between. The CDR3 consists of 19 residues. CDR1 is MNHEY, CDR2 SMNVEV, per germline (reference sequence). CDR3 sequence reads: CASSREGRGLLSGANVLTF. As DNA, the CDR3 is TGTGCCAGCAGCCGAGAAGGCAGGGGTCTTCTCTCTGGGGCCAACGTCCTGACTTTC.

The rearrangement joins TRBV19 to TRBJ2-7; TRBD1 agrees at 10 bases. After removal of 1 base from V and 4 bases from J, the junction contained 4 bases not matched to a gene. The germline V gene encodes CDR1 LNHDA and CDR2 SQIVND (reference sequence). The CDR3 spans 15 residues. The CDR3 nucleotides are TGTGCCAGTAGTATAGGGACAGGGGGTCGGTACGAGCAGTACTTC. Translating it yields CASSIGTGGRYEQYF.

V gene TRBV6-5 combines with J gene TRBJ2-7, with 13 bases matching TRBD2. CDR1 and CDR2 from the germline V gene are MNHEY and SVGAGI. There are 15 residues in the CDR3. J gave up 4 bases and V 4 bases, and 4 bases lay outside the gene matches. CDR3 in amino acids: CASSFGLAGVYEQYF. The CDR3, as DNA: TGTGCCAGCAGTTTCGGACTAGCGGGAGTTTACGAGCAGTACTTC.

The V gene is TRBV10-3, the J gene TRBJ2-1; a possible D gene is TRBD2 (5 bases). CDR3 length equals 12 residues. Germline V CDR1 and CDR2: ENHRY, SYGVKD. Trimming stripped 7 bases from V and 6 bases from J, with 10 bases between. The CDR3 DNA reads as TGTGCCATCAATAGCGCGGGCAATGAGCAGTTCTTC. This gives the protein CAINSAGNEQFF.

The chain's CDR3 is CATSQDRGPGYTF. The CDR3 DNA reads TGTGCCACCTCCCAGGACAGGGGGCCTGGCTACACCTTC. The J gene is TRBJ1-2, the V gene TRBV6-5; 11 bases agree with TRBD1. The V segment lost 10 bases and the J segment 7 bases; nucleotides outside the gene matches: 8. In germline, CDR1 is MNHEY, CDR2 SVGAGI. The CDR3 is 13 amino acids.

This chain connects TRBV28 to TRBJ1-5; 9 bases line up with TRBD1. This CDR3 has 17 amino acids. Trimming took 2 bases from V and 2 from J; bases not matched to a gene: 7. Germline V gene lookup returns CDR1 MDHEN and CDR2 SYDVKM. This chain's CDR3 is CASSLDTGGLGNQPQHF. CDR3 in DNA: TGTGCCAGCAGTTTAGATACAGGGGGCTTGGGCAATCAGCCCCAGCATTTT.

This clone was counted a single time. The V and J genes are TRBV2 and TRBJ2-1; maybe TRBD1 (5 bases). Trimming shortened V by 6 bases and J by 4 bases, and 10 bases separated the two germline ends. This CDR3 is 13 amino acids long. Germline CDR1 is SNHLY and CDR2 is FYNNEI. The CDR3 DNA reads TGTGCCAGCAGGGGGCTAGATTACAATGAGCAGTTCTTC. Translated, it gives CASRGLDYNEQFF.

V gene TRBV5-1 combines with J gene TRBJ1-1; 8 nucleotides align to TRBD1. J gave up 7 bases and V 4 bases, and 9 bases lay outside the gene matches. Germline CDR1 is SGHRS and CDR2 is YFSETQ. The length of the CDR3 is 14 residues. The chain's CDR3 is CASSLRTGLNEAFF. In nucleotides, the CDR3 is TGCGCCAGCAGCCTAAGGACAGGGCTTAATGAAGCTTTCTTT.

This chain links TRBV6-5 with TRBJ1-5; perhaps TRBD1 as D (6 bases). The germline V gene has CDR1 MNHEY and CDR2 SVGAGI. The V end was cut by 4 bases, the J end by 8 bases, with 9 bases between. The CDR3 contains 12 residues. The CDR3 is CASSSRGKPQHF. The CDR3 region has the DNA TGTGCCAGCAGTTCCAGGGGCAAGCCCCAGCATTTT.

The V call is TRBV5-1, the J call TRBJ2-6; tentatively, D is TRBD1 (5 bases). Deletions cut 4 bases from V and 2 bases from J, with 16 bases between. From germline, CDR1 is SGHRS and CDR2 YFSETQ. This CDR3 contains 17 residues. CDR3 nucleotides: TGCGCCAGCAGCCGTTCATTCAGGGATGCTGGGGCCAACGTCCTGACTTTC. The encoded protein is CASSRSFRDAGANVLTF.

This chain connects TRBV5-1 to TRBJ1-1; D not certain. The CDR3 consists of 13 residues. V was clipped by 2 bases and J by 1 base, with 6 bases between them. CDR1 and CDR2 (germline): SGHRS, YFSETQ. The CDR3 protein is CASSLQRNTEAFF. The DNA of the CDR3 is TGCGCCAGCAGCTTACAGAGGAACACTGAAGCTTTCTTT.

The V and J genes are TRBV7-2 and TRBJ1-1; D is unclear. The CDR3 contains 14 residues. Germline V gene lookup returns CDR1 SGHTA and CDR2 FQGNSA. The germline V and J ends were trimmed by 1 base and 0 bases, with 6 bases remaining between them. CDR3 sequence (DNA): TGTGCCAGCAGCTTAGTGGACTTGAACACTGAAGCTTTCTTT. It is translated as CASSLVDLNTEAFF.

The chain employs TRBV30 and TRBJ1-1; 9 bases fit TRBD1. With V trimmed by 6 bases and J by 4 bases, 3 bases remained unmatched. CDR3 length equals 12 residues. Germline CDR1 GTSNPN, CDR2 SVGIG (reference sequence). The CDR3 DNA is TGTGCCTGTAACAGGGGGCGCACTGAAGCTTTCTTT. This translates into CACNRGRTEAFF.

J is TRBJ2-6 and V is TRBV28, with D unresolved. The germline CDR1 and CDR2 sequences are MDHEN and SYDVKM. The CDR3 is made up of 16 amino acids. The germline V and J ends were trimmed by 2 bases and 4 bases, with 12 bases remaining between them. Here the CDR3 DNA reads TGTGCCAGCAGTTTAAATCAAGGAGTGGGGGCCAACGTCCTGACTTTC. It translates to CASSLNQGVGANVLTF.

V and J are TRBV2 and TRBJ2-1; 8 nucleotides align to TRBD2. Germline V CDR1 and CDR2: SNHLY, FYNNEI. V shed 6 bases and J 0 bases; nucleotides not matched to a gene: 10. CDR3 length: 17 amino acids. DNA of the CDR3: TGTGCCAGCAGCGAGAGGACTAGCACGAGCTCCTACAATGAGCAGTTCTTC. As protein: CASSERTSTSSYNEQFF.